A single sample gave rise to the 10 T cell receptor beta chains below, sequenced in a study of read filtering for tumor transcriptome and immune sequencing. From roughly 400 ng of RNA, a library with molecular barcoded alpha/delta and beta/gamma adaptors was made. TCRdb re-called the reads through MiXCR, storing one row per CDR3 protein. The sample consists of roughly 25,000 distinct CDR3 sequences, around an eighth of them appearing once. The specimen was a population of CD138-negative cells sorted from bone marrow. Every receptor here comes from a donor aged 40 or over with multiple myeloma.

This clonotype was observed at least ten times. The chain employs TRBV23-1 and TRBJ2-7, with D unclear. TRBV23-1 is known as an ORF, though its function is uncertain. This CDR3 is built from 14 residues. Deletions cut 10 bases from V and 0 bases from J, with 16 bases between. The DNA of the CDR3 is TGCGCCACCCTACCCCAGGCAGACTCCTACGAGCAGTACTTC. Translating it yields CATLPQADSYEQYF.

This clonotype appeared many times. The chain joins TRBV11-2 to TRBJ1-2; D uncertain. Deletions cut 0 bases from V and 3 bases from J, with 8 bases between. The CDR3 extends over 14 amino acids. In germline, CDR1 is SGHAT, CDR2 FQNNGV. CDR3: CASSLDISYYGYTF. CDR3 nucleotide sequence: TGTGCCAGCAGCTTAGATATCAGCTACTATGGCTACACCTTC.

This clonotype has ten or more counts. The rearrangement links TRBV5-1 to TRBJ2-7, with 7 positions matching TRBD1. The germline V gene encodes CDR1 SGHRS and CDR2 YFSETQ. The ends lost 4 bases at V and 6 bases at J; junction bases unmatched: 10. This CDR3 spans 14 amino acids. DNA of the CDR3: TGCGCCAGCAGCCGTTTCAGGGGGTCGGGCGAGCAGTACTTC. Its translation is CASSRFRGSGEQYF.

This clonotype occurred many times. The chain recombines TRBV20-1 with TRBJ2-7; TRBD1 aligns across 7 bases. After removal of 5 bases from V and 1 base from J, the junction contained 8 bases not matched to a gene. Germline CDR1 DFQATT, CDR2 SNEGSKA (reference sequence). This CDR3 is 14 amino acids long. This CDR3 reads CSALTGVNSYEQYF. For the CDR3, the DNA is TGCAGTGCTCTTACAGGGGTTAATTCCTACGAGCAGTACTTC.

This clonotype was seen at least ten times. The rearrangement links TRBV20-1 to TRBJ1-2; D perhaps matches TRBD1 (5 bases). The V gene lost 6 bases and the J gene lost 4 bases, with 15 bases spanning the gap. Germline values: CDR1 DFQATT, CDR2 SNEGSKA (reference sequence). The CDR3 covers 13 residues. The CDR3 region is CSAREGASYGYTF. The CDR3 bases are TGCAGTGCCCGTGAAGGGGCTAGCTATGGCTACACCTTC.

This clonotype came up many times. CDR3 amino acids: CASSPDRDRPYTGELFF. CDR3 nucleotides: TGCGCCAGCAGCCCAGATCGGGACAGACCTTACACCGGGGAGCTGTTTTTT. The rearrangement links TRBV4-1 to TRBJ2-2, with 7 bases that match TRBD1. V shed 4 bases, J shed 3 bases, and the junction held 11 bases outside the gene matches. This CDR3 has 17 amino acids. Per the germline V gene, CDR1 is MGHRA and CDR2 is YSYEKL.

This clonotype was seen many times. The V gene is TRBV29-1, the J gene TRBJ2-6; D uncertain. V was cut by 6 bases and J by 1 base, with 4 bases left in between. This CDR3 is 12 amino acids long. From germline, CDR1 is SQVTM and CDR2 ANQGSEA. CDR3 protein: CSVASGANVLTF. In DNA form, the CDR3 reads TGCAGCGTGGCTTCTGGGGCCAACGTCCTGACTTTC.

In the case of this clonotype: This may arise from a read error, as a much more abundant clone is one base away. CDR3 protein: CSAPPPASGTYNEQFF. The CDR3 bases are TGCAGTGCTCCCCCCCCGGCTAGCGGCACCTACAATGAGCAGTTCTTC. The chain joins TRBV20-1 to TRBJ2-1; 7 bases are a match to TRBD2. The V gene end was trimmed by 5 bases and the J gene end by 2 bases; junction bases not matched to a gene: 12. The CDR3 is made up of 16 amino acids. Germline assignment: CDR1 DFQATT and CDR2 SNEGSKA (reference sequence).

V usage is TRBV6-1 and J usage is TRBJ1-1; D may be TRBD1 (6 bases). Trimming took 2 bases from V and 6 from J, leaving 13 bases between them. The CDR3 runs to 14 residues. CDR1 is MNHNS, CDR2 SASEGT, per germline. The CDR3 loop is CASSEFPRGPEAFF. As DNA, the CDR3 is TGTGCCAGCAGTGAATTTCCCAGGGGCCCTGAAGCTTTCTTT.

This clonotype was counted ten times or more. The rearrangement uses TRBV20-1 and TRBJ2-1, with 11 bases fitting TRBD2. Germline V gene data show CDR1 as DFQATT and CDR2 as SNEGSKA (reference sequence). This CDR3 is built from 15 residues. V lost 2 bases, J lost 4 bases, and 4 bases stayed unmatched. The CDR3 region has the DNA TGCAGTGCTAGATTAGCGGGAGGGCCATACAATGAGCAGTTCTTC. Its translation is CSARLAGGPYNEQFF.